This T cell receptor (beta chain) appears in the sequencing data of a study of identical twins. Study outcomes and limitations: The analysis was cross-sectional rather than longitudinal within donors. Reduced insertions were recorded for abundant cord blood beta clonotypes, with no such pattern in memory repertoires.

A universal primer site came from template switching; cDNA carried unique molecular identifiers. MiXCR was run by TCRdb on the 5' RACE reads, yielding one entry per CDR3 protein. The data contain about 480,000 distinct CDR3 sequences, approximately 14% of them seen just once; the ten biggest clones take up around 0.57%. The CDR3 runs to 13 residues. CDR1 SQVTM and CDR2 ANQGSEA come from the germline V gene. Trimming removed 4 bases from V and 2 bases from J, with 12 bases in between. This clonotype was picked up a small number of times. No antigen is known for it. These sequences were also reported in another study, on yellow fever vaccine responses in identical twins.

The chain combines TRBV29-1 with TRBJ2-7; D is unclear. The sequenced material came from CD4+ T cells sorted from blood. The TCR sequence derives from a woman aged 18-29 years in good health. In nucleotides, the CDR3 is TGCAGCGTTGGAGTAGGTGGGGCCTACGAGCAGTACTTC. It encodes CSVGVGGAYEQYF.